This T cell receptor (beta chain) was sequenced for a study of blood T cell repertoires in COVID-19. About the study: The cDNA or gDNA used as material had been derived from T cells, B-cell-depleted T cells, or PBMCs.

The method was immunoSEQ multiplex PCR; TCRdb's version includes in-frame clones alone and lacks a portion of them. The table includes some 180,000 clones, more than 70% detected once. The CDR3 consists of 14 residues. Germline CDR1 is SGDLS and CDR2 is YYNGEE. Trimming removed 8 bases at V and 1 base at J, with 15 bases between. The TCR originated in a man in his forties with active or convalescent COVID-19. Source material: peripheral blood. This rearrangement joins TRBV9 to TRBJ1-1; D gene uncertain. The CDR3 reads CASTKNEGNTEAFF. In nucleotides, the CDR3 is TGTGCCAGTACGAAGAATGAGGGGAACACTGAAGCTTTCTTT. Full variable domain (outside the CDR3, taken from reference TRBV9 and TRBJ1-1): DSGVTQTPKHLITATGQRVTLRCSPRSGDLSVYWYQQSLDQGLQFLIQYYNGEERAKGNILERFSAQQFPDLHSELNLSSLELGDSALYFCASTKNEGNTEAFFGQGTRLTVV.